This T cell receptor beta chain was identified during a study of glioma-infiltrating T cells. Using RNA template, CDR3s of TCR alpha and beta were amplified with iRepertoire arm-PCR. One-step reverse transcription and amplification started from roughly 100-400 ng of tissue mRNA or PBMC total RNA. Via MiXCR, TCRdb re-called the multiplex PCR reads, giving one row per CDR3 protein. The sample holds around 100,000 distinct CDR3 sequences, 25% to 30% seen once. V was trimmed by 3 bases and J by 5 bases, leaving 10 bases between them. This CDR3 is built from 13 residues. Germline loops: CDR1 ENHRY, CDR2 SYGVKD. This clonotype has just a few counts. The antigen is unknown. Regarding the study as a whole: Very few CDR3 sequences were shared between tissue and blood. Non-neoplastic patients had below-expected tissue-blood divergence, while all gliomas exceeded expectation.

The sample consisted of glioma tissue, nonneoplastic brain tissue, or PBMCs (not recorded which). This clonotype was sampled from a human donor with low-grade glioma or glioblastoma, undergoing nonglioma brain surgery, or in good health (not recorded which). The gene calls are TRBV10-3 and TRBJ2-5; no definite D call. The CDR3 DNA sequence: TGTGCCATCAGTGAACTCCTGGAGGAGACCCAGTACTTC. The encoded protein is CAISELLEETQYF.